The clone carrying this T cell receptor beta chain was recorded a few times. Its antigen is as yet unknown. The CDR3 has 14 amino acids. The germline gives CDR1 MNHEY, CDR2 SMNVEV (reference sequence). The V and J ends lost 2 bases and 1 base respectively, with 8 bases between them. In TCRdb, the 5' RACE reads were re-called with MiXCR into one record per CDR3 protein. Of around 470,000 distinct CDR3 sequences listed, around 18% are singletons. This specimen belongs to a study of T-cell memory formation after mild COVID-19. Study context: TCR clusters were largely donor specific. Study outcomes and limitations: In pre-infection memory, a portion of responding clones appeared, which suggested that cross-reactive memory joined.

The chain carries TRBV27 and TRBJ2-5; the D gene is possibly TRBD2 (5 bases). What was sequenced was PBMCs or a T cell subset sorted from them (not recorded which). The source of this sequence is an adult woman who had mild COVID-19 (a few samples of this study predate the infection). Cell type and time point are not known. The CDR3 sequence: CASSLLGLQETQYF. In DNA, the CDR3 is TGTGCCAGCAGTTTACTCGGACTCCAAGAGACCCAGTACTTC.